A selection of T cell receptor beta chains follows, all from one sample in a study of cytomegalovirus exposure and HLA in healthy donors. Clones were read by immunoSEQ multiplex PCR, and TCRdb kept only the in-frame ones, dropping some. Here the sample spans about 150,000 clones, 70% to 80% being singletons. Input material: PBMCs. The receptors were gathered from a young man in good health and CMV-seronegative. Each CDR3 is given with its conserved first and last residue. Size is omitted from some rows. Given values are once, few, many or a class for expanded clones.

size	J	V	CDR3
-	TRBJ1-2	TRBV5-1	CASSFQGDYGYTF
-	TRBJ2-1	TRBV12-5	CASGWPTSGSGNEQFF
-	TRBJ2-1	TRBV11-2	CASSLGRGQFNEQFF
few	TRBJ1-1	TRBV2	CARQPKAGGLNTEAFF
-	TRBJ2-7	TRBV10-1	CASSETTSGRPFGEQYF
few	TRBJ1-1	TRBV29-1	CSVEGAMNTEAFF
-	TRBJ2-1	TRBV6-6	CASRPRVYYNEQFF
-	TRBJ1-3	TRBV9	CASSLSQGAKLVGGNTIYF
few	TRBJ2-7	TRBV11-1	CASSFLAGYEQYF
-	TRBJ1-4	TRBV6-5	CASSYSAGDLNEKLFF
-	TRBJ1-1	TRBV6-5	CASSYSAGQGTRAFF
medium-sized	TRBJ2-1	TRBV6-5	CASSRTSGLYNEQFF
few	TRBJ1-3	TRBV15	CATSYSSSGNTIYF
-	TRBJ2-3	TRBV19	CASSIGTSDTQYF
-	TRBJ2-3	TRBV2	CASSRLDTQYF
-	TRBJ2-5	TRBV28	CASSLLAGGQETQYF
-	TRBJ2-7	TRBV6-1	CASSQTAGYEQYF
-	TRBJ2-2	TRBV15	CATRHGSPTGELFF
-	TRBJ2-2	TRBV11-3	CASSSQAGTNTGELFF
-	TRBJ2-4	TRBV2	CASRVQQGEHIQYF
-	TRBJ1-2	TRBV5-1	CASSPTRPENYYGYTF
-	TRBJ1-1	TRBV2	CATLYSLNTEAFF
-	TRBJ1-1	TRBV10-1	CASSETPNTEAFF
-	TRBJ1-3	TRBV6-1	CASSEYDRGLGNTIYF
-	TRBJ1-3	TRBV5-1	CASSLGPGAGNTIYF
few	TRBJ2-1	TRBV11-2	CASSLLASGTFYNEQFF
-	TRBJ2-1	TRBV11-2	CASSLRGLVFEQFF
-	TRBJ1-2	TRBV6-5	CASRPDAGVNGYTF
-	TRBJ2-3	TRBV13	CASSLVNYGTDTQYF
-	TRBJ2-3	TRBV6-1	CASSDPGSGSTDTQYF
-	TRBJ1-1	TRBV5-1	CASSLGTEGTEAFF
-	TRBJ2-3	TRBV6-4	CASSDSRDSPDTQYF
-	TRBJ1-4	TRBV2	CASSNRGASEKLFF
-	TRBJ2-7	TRBV6-9	CVFNKRTTVYEQYF
-	TRBJ1-4	TRBV4-1	CASSQAGFRGFTNEKLFF
-	TRBJ2-5	TRBV11-2	CASSLDLGGMETQYF
-	-	TRBV19	CASSIQGGEQYF
-	TRBJ1-2	TRBV4-1	CASSQVQFYGYTF
once	TRBJ1-2	TRBV10-3	CAISESQGHYGYTF
-	TRBJ1-4	TRBV10-3	CASSGGADLNEKLFF